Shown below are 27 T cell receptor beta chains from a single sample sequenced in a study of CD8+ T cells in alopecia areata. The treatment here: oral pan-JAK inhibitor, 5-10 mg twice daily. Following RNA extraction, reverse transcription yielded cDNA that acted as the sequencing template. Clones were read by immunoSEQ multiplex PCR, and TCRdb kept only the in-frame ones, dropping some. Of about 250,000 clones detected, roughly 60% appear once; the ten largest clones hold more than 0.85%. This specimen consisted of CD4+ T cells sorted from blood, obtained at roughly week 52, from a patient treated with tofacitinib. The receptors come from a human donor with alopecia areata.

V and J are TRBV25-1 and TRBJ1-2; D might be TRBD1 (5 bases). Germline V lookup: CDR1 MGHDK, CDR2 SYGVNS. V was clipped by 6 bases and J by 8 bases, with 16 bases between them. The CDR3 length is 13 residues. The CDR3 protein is CASSRDASRGYTF. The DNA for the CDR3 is TGTGCCAGCAGCCGGGACGCAAGCCGGGGCTACACCTTC.

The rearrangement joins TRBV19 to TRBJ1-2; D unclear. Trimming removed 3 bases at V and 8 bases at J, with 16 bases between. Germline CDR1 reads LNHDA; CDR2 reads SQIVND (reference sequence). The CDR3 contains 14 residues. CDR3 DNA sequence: TGTGCCAGTAGTATGGACGCCCGGCTACACGGCTACACCTTC. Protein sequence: CASSMDARLHGYTF.

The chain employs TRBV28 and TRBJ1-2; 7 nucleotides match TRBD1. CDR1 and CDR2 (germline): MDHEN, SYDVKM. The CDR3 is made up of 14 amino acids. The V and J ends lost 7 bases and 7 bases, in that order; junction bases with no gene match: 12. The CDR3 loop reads CASTNPGTVGGYTF. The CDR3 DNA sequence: TGTGCCAGCACCAACCCCGGGACAGTTGGTGGCTACACCTTC.

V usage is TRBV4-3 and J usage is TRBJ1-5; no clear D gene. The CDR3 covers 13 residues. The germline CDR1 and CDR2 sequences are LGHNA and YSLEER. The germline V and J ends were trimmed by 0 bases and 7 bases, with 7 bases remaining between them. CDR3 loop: CASSQDLGQPQHF. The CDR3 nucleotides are TGCGCCAGCAGCCAAGATCTCGGCCAGCCCCAGCATTTT.

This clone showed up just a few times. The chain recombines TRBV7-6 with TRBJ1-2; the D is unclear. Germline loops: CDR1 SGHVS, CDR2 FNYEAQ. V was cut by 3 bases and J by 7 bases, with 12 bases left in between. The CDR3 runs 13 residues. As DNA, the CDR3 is TGTGCCAGCAGCTTGAGGGAAGACGGTGGCTACACCTTC. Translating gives CASSLREDGGYTF.

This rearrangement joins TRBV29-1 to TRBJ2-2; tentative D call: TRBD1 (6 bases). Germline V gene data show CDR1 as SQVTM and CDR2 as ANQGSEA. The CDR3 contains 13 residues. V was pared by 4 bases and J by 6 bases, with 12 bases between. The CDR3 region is CSVATGSAGELFF. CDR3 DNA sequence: TGCAGCGTTGCGACAGGTTCGGCCGGGGAGCTGTTTTTT.

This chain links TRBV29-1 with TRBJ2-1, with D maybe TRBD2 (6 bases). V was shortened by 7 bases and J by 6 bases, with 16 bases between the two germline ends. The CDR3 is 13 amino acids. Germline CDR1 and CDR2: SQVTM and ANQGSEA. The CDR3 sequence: CSGSPTRANEQFF. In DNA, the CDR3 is TGCAGCGGATCTCCGACTAGGGCCAATGAGCAGTTCTTC.

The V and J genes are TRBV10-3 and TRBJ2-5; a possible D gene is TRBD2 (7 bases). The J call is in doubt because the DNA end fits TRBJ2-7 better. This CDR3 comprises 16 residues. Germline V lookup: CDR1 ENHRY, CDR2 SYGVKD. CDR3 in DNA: TGTGCCATCAGTGGGACTCGGGGGGCATCATCCTACGAGCAGTACTTC. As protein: CAISGTRGASSYEQYF.

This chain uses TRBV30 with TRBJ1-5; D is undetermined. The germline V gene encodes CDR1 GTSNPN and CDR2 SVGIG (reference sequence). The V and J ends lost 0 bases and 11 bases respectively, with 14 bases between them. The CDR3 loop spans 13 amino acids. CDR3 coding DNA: TGTGCCTGGAGTGTAAGCTTGCAAGTTGCCCAGCATTTT. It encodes CAWSVSLQVAQHF.

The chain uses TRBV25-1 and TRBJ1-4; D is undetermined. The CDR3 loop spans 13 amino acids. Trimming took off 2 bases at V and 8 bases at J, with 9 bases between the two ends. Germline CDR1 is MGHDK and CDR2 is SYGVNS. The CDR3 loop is CASSERTAEKLFF. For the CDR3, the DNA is TGTGCCAGCAGTGAAAGGACGGCAGAAAAACTGTTTTTT.

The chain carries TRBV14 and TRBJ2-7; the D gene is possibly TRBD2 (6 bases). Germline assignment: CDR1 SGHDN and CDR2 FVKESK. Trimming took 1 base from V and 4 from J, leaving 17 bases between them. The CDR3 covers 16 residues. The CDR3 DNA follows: TGTGCCAGCAGCCAAGCGGAGGGAAGGGGACTTTACGAGCAGTACTTC. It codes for CASSQAEGRGLYEQYF. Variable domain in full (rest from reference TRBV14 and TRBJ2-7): EAGVTQFPSHSVIEKGQTVTLRCDPISGHDNLYWYRRVMGKEIKFLLHFVKESKQDESGMPNNRFLAERTGGTYSTLKVQPAELEDSGVYFCASSQAEGRGLYEQYFGPGTRLTVT.

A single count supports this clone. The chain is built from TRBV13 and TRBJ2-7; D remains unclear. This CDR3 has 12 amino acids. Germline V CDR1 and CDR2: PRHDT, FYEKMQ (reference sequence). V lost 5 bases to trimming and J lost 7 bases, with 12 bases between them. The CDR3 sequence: CASSRYQEEQYF. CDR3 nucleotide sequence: TGTGCCAGCAGCCGATATCAGGAGGAGCAGTACTTC.

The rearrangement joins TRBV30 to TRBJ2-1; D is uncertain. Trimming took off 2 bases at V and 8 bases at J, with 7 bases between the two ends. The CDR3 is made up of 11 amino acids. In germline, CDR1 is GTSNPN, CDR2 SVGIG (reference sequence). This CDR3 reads CAWSPRYEQFF. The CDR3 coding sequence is TGTGCCTGGAGTCCCAGGTATGAGCAGTTCTTC.

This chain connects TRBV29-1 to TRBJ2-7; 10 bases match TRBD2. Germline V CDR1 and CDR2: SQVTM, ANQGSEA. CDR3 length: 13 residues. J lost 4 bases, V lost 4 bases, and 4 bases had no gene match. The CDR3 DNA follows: TGCAGCGTTGTGGCTAGCGGGGGTTACGAGCAGTACTTC. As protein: CSVVASGGYEQYF.

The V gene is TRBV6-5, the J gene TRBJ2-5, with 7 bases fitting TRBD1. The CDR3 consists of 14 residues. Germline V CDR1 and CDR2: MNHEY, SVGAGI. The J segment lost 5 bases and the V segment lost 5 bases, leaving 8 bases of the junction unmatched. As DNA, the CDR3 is TGTGCCAGCAGTCCCCGGGACAGCTGGGAGACCCAGTACTTC. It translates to CASSPRDSWETQYF.

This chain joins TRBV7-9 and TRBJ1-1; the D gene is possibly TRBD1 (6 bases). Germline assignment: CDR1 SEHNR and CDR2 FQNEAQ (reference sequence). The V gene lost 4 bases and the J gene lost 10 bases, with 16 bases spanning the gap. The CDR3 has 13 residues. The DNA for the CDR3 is TGTGCCAGCAGCTCTAGCCCTACAGGGCGAGCTTTCTTT. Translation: CASSSSPTGRAFF.

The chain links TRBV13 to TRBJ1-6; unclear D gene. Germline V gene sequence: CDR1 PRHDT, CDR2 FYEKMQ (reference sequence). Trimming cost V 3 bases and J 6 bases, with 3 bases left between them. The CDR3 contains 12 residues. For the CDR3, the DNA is TGTGCCAGCAGCTTGGGTAATTCACCCCTCCACTTT. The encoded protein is CASSLGNSPLHF.

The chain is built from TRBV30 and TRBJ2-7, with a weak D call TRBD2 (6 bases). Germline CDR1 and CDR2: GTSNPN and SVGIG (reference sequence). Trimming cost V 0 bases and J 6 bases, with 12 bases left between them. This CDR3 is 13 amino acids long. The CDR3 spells CAWSVGRRAEQYF. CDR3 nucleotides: TGTGCCTGGAGTGTCGGCAGGAGGGCCGAGCAGTACTTC.

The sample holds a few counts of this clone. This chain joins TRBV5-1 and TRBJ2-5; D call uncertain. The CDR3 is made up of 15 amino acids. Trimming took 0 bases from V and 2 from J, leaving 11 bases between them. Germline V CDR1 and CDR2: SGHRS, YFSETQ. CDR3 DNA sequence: TGCGCCAGCAGCTTGGTTCCAGGTTCGCAAGAGACCCAGTACTTC. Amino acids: CASSLVPGSQETQYF.

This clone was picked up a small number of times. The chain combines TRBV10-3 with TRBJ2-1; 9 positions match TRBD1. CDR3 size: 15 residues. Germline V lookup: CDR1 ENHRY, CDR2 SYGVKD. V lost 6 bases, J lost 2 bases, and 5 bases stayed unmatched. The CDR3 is CAIRGDRDPYNEQFF. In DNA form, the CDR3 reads TGTGCCATCAGGGGGGACAGGGATCCCTACAATGAGCAGTTCTTC.

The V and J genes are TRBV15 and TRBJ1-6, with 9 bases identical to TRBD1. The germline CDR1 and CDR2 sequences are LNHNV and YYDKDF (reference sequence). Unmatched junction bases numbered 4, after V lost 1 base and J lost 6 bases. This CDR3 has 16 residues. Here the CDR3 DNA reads TGTGCCACCAGCAGAGGTGGGGGACAGGGTAATTCACCCCTCCACTTT. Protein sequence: CATSRGGGQGNSPLHF.

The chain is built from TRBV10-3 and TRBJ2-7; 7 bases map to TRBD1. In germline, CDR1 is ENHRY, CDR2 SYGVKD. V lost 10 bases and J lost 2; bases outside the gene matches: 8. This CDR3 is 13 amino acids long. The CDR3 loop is CATSGTAPYEQYF. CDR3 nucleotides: TGTGCCACCTCCGGGACAGCCCCCTACGAGCAGTACTTC.

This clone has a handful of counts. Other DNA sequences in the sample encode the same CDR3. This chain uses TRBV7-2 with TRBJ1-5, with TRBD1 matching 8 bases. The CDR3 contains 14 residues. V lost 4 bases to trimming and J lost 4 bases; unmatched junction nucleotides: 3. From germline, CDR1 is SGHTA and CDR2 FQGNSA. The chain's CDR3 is CASSSRQGNQPQHF. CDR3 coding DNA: TGTGCCAGCAGCTCAAGACAGGGGAATCAGCCCCAGCATTTT.

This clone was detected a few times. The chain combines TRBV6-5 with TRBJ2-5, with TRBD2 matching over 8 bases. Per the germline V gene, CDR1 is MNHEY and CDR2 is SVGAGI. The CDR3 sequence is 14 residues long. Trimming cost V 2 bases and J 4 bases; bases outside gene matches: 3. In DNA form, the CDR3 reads TGTGCCAGCAGTTACCGGGGGGGCCCAGAGACCCAGTACTTC. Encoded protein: CASSYRGGPETQYF.

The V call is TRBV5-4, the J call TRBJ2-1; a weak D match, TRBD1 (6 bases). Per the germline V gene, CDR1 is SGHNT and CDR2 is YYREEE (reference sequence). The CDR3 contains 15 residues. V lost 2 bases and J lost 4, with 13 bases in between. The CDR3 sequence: CASSLRTAPYNEQFF. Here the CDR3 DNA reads TGTGCCAGCAGCTTAAGGACAGCACCATACAATGAGCAGTTCTTC.

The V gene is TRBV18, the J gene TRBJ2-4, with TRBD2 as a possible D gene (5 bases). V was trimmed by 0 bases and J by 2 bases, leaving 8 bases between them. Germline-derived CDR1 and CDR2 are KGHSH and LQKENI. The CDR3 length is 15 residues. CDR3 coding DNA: TGTGCCAGCTCACCACCCGGAGGAACCAAAAACATTCAGTACTTC. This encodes CASSPPGGTKNIQYF.

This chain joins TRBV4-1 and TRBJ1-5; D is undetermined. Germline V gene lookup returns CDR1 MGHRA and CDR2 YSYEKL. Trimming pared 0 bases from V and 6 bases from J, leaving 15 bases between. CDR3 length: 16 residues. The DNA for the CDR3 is TGCGCCAGCAGCCAAGATTCGGGAGGGATAGGTCAGCCCCAGCATTTT. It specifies CASSQDSGGIGQPQHF.